One sample yielded the 2 T cell receptor beta chains listed below, sequenced in a study of T cell responses to AZD1222 COVID-19 vaccine. This table comes from immunoSEQ multiplex PCR, and its TCRdb copy is limited to in-frame clones, with some not included. The data show about 60,000 clones, 84% seen once. This specimen consisted of peripheral blood, obtained on day 0 of AZD1222 vaccination. The receptors derive from an adult in good health.

V is TRBV19 and J is TRBJ2-3; D is uncertain. The germline V and J ends were trimmed by 7 bases and 4 bases, with 15 bases remaining between them. This CDR3 is built from 14 residues. Germline CDR1 reads LNHDA; CDR2 reads SQIVND (reference sequence). The CDR3 DNA sequence: TGTGCCAGTATTAGACACCCTGGGGCAGATACGCAGTATTTT. Protein: CASIRHPGADTQYF.

The chain combines TRBV7-9 with TRBJ1-5; D gene ambiguous. CDR3 length: 16 residues. Trimming removed 5 bases from V and 0 bases from J, with 14 bases in between. Germline V gene data show CDR1 as SEHNR and CDR2 as FQNEAQ (reference sequence). CDR3 nucleotide sequence: TGTGCCAGCAGCCGCGGAACAGTTAATAGCAATCAGCCCCAGCATTTT. This translates into CASSRGTVNSNQPQHF.